Listed below are T cell receptor beta chains from one sample, sequenced in a study of cytomegalovirus exposure and HLA in healthy donors. Produced via immunoSEQ multiplex PCR; TCRdb's table is partial and in-frame only. The repertoire holds some 52,000 clones, with around 70% as singletons. Material for sequencing was PBMCs. The receptor source for this set is a woman between 45 and 60 years old in good health and CMV-seronegative. CDR3s include the opening cysteine and the closing phenylalanine or tryptophan.

V	J	CDR3
TRBV6-6	TRBJ2-2	CASSTSGGGTGELFF
TRBV5-1	TRBJ1-1	CASSLDRGRAEAFF
TRBV4-2	TRBJ2-7	CASSQGTSEYEQYF
TRBV29-1	TRBJ2-5	CSSCKTDQETQYF
TRBV6-5	TRBJ1-5	CASSQGPQWAPQHF
TRBV6-1	TRBJ2-1	CASRPGPTGNNEQFF
TRBV7-2	TRBJ1-6	CASSQQPGQVSIRSPLHF
TRBV6-5	TRBJ1-1	CASSYGWGEMNTEAFF
TRBV11-2	TRBJ2-7	CASSFNSYEQYF
TRBV21-1	TRBJ1-1	CASSKSSARADTEAFF
TRBV7-3	TRBJ2-2	CASSLTQGAGELFF
TRBV30	TRBJ1-1	CAGSTGLNTEAFF